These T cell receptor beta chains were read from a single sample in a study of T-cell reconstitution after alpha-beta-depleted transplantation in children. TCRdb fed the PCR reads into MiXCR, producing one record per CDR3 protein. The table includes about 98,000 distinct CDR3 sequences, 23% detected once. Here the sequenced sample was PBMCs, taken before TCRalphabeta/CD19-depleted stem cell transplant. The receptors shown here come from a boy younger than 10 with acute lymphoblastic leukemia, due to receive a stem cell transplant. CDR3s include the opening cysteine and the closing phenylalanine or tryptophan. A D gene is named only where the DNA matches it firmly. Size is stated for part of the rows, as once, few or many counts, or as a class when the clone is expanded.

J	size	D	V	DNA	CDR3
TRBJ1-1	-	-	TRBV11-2	TGTGCCAGCAGCTTAAACGGGGGGAACACTGAAGCTTTCTTT	CASSLNGGNTEAFF
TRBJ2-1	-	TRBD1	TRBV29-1	TGCAGCGTCGAGGGACAGGGGGCAGTGCGCAGGGACAATGAGCAGTTCTTC	CSVEGQGAVRRDNEQFF
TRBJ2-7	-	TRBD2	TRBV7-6	TGTGCCAGCAGCTTAGCAGGACTAGCGGGCTACGAGCAGTACTTC	CASSLAGLAGYEQYF
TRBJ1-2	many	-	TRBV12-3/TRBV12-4	TGTGCCAGCAGCCCTCCCGGGGGATCGAACTATGGCTACACCTTC	CASSPPGGSNYGYTF
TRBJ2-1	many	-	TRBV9	TGTGCCAGCAGCTCTCATTGGGGGGATGAGCAGTTCTTC	CASSSHWGDEQFF
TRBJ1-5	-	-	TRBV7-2	TGTGCCAGTAAGCTCGGGGCAGATAGCAATCAGCCCCAGCATTTT	CASKLGADSNQPQHF
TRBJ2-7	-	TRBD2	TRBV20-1	TGCAGTGCTGGGACTAGCGGCTACGAGCAGTACTTC	CSAGTSGYEQYF
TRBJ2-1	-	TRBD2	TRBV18	TGTGCCAGCTCACAAGAAGGGACTAGTATTTACAATGAGCAGTTCTTC	CASSQEGTSIYNEQFF
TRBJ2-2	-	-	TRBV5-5	TGTGCCAGCAGCCACATTCGGCAGCAGGAGACCGGGGAGCTGTTTTTT	CASSHIRQQETGELFF
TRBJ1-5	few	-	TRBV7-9	TGTGCCAGCAGCTTAGAAAGCACAAATCAGCCCCAGCATTTT	CASSLESTNQPQHF
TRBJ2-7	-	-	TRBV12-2	TGTGCAAGTCGCTCAGACAGGCGCGGCGAGCAGTACTTC	CASRSDRRGEQYF
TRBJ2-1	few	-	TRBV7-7	TGTGCCAGCAGCTTAGGGGGGGGCCCGGTCGATGAGCAGTTCTTC	CASSLGGGPVDEQFF
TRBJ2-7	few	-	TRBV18	TGTGCCAGCTCACCATCGGGCTCCTACGAGCAGTACTTC	CASSPSGSYEQYF
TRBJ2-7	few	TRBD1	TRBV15	TGTGCCACCAGCAGGGCGGGACAGGGAGTCCACGAGCAGTACTTC	CATSRAGQGVHEQYF
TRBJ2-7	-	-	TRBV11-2	TGTGCCAGCAGCTCCCGGTCTGGGCGGAGCGCCTACGAGCAGTACTTC	CASSSRSGRSAYEQYF
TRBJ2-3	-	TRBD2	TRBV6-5	TGTGCCAGCAGTTGGTCTAGCGGGAGTTCAGATACGCAGTATTTT	CASSWSSGSSDTQYF
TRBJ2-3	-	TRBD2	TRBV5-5	TGTGCCAGCAGCTCATTTATCGGGACTAGCGGGATTAAAGATACGCAGTATTTT	CASSSFIGTSGIKDTQYF
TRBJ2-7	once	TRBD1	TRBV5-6	TGTGCCAGCAGCCCGACAGGGGGAGTCCACGAGCAGTACTTC	CASSPTGGVHEQYF
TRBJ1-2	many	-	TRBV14	TGTGCCAGCAGCCAACGAATAGGACAACCCGACTATGGCTACACCTTC	CASSQRIGQPDYGYTF
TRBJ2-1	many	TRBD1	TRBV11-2	TGTGCCAGCAGCCAAACCGGGACAGGGTACAATGAGCAGTTCTTC	CASSQTGTGYNEQFF
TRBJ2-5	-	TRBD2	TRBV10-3	TGTGCCATCAGTGGGGCTAGCGGAGCCCAAGAGACCCAGTACTTC	CAISGASGAQETQYF
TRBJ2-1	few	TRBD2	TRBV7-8	TGTGCCAGCATCCTCACTAGCGGGGGAGGCAATGAGCAGTTCTTC	CASILTSGGGNEQFF
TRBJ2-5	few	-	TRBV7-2	TGTGCCAGCACTCTAGGAGAGACCCAGTACTTC	CASTLGETQYF
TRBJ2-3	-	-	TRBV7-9	TGTGCCAGCAGCTTAAGGGACAGCACAGATACGCAGTATTTT	CASSLRDSTDTQYF
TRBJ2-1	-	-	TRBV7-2	TGTGCCAGCAGCTTATCGGTGAAGGACAGTAGATTTAATGAGCAGTTCTTC	CASSLSVKDSRFNEQFF
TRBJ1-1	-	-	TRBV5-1	TGCGCCAGCGCGACTCAATTGGGGGTGAACACTGAAGCTTTCTTT	CASATQLGVNTEAFF